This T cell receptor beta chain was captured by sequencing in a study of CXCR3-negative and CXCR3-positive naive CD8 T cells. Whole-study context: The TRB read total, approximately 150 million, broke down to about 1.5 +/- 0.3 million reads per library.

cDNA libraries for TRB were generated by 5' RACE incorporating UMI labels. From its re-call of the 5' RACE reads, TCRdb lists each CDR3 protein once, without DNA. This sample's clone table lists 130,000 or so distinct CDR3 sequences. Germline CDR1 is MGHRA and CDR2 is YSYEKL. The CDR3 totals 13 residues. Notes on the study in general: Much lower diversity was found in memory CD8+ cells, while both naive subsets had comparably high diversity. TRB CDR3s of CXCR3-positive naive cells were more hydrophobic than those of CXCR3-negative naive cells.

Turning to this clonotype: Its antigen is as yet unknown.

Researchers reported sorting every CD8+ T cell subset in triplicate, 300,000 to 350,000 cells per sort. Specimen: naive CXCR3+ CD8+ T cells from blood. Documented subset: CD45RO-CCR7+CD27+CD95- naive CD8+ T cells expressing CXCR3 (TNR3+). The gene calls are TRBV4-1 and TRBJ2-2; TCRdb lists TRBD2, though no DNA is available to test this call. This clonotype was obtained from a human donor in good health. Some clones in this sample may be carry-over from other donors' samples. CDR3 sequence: CASGLTNTGELFF.